This TCR beta chain was identified during a study of radiation and T cells in renal cell carcinoma. Study details: Nephrectomy followed 15 Gy stereotactic body radiation by 4 weeks. Study results and caveats: No pretreatment tumor biopsies were available for baseline clonotypes. From baseline, blood top tumor clonotypes peaked at 2 weeks post-radiation.

On this clone itself: Its antigen is unknown.

The time point here: baseline pretreatment blood. As to treatment: 15 Gy SBRT to primary tumor, nephrectomy 4 weeks later. Using immunoSEQ multiplex PCR, the repertoire was profiled, and TCRdb retains in-frame clones only, with some absent. In the table there are approximately 100,000 clones, approximately 86% of which are singletons. The material was blood, obtained from a patient whose treatment included radiotherapy and nephrectomy. The TCR sequence derives from a man aged 45 to 65 with renal cell carcinoma.

The CDR3 loop is CASSSYRGSGNQPQHF. DNA for the CDR3: TGTGCCAGCAGTTCCTACAGGGGTTCCGGCAATCAGCCCCAGCATTTT. The J gene is TRBJ1-5, the V gene TRBV6-6; 7 positions match TRBD1. This CDR3 region has 16 residues. Germline values: CDR1 MNHNY, CDR2 SVGAGI (reference sequence). Trimming removed 4 bases from V and 2 bases from J; junction bases left unmatched: 8.